Listed below are T cell receptor beta chains from one sample, sequenced in a study of PD-1 blockade in classical Hodgkin lymphoma. The method was immunoSEQ multiplex PCR; TCRdb's version includes in-frame clones alone and lacks a portion of them. The table shows about 11,000 clones, with around 72% occurring only once. Source: peripheral blood mononuclear cells (PBMCs), taken at baseline. All receptors derive from a human donor with classical Hodgkin lymphoma. The CDR3 runs from the conserved cysteine through the conserved F or W. The D gene is left open where the match is weak.

d_call | v_call | cdr3_aa
- | TRBV28 | CASGGPNTGELFF
- | TRBV27 | CASSLKGPGGPYEQYF
TRBD1 | TRBV28 | CASSPDRVGIDTF
- | TRBV4-3 | CASSQDSLSTNEKLFF
TRBD2 | TRBV5-1 | CASSLVSGNNNEQFF
- | TRBV6-6 | CASRKGGAEAFF
TRBD2 | TRBV5-4 | CASSHKGLVPQETQYF
- | TRBV27 | CASSSRSSSGELFF
- | TRBV5-1 | CASSLVGSNTGELFF
- | TRBV29-1 | CSGADDRYGYTF
- | TRBV4-2 | CASSQEGSEAFF
- | TRBV7-9 | CASSLETPDEQYF
- | TRBV2 | CASIDRPFMNTEAFF
- | TRBV5-5 | CASSFGANTEAFF
TRBD2 | TRBV7-7 | CASSLAGLAGGTGELFF
TRBD1 | TRBV19 | CASTAGQGLPPQHF
TRBD1 | TRBV18 | CASSPQGGQGGYTF
- | TRBV5-5 | CASSLVFTVGLNNEQFF
- | TRBV6-5 | CASSPSSPPYNEQFF
TRBD1 | TRBV5-1 | CASSPWTGDNSPLHF
- | TRBV7-9 | CADPSRGGRGSYNEQFF
- | TRBV5-8 | CASSFGQFSANYGYTF
- | TRBV19 | CASSITGFQETQYF
- | TRBV19 | CASHDRDPRNYGYTF
- | TRBV6-1 | CASSEIRGEGLF
- | TRBV28 | CASITKVGGQFF
TRBD1 | TRBV5-1 | CASSLGQGGTEAFF
- | TRBV5-1 | CASSVAPDGTNEKLFF
- | TRBV7-3 | CASSLSGSPTGELFF
TRBD2 | TRBV5-1 | CASSGSSGGAYNEQFF
- | TRBV6-6 | CASSYSLGTGELFF
- | TRBV7-8 | CASSGAISNQPQHF
- | TRBV27 | CASSFGSHTEAFF
TRBD1 | TRBV5-1 | CASSTHAPVDAGGDVNIQYF
- | TRBV7-2 | CASSLAVARTDTQYF
TRBD2 | TRBV4-1 | CASSQVLAGVTTQYF
TRBD1 | TRBV5-1 | CASSYGDRPISPLHF
- | TRBV11-2 | CASSLERGSSNEQFF
- | TRBV5-1 | CASSEGQNNSPLHF
TRBD1 | TRBV6-5 | CASSSYGQGADGYTF
- | TRBV7-2 | CASSFYIDNEQFF
- | TRBV5-1 | CASSLLGTDQETQYF
- | TRBV6-5 | CASSYGLSYGYTF
TRBD1 | TRBV6-6 | CASSGTGGYSNQPQHF
- | TRBV6-9 | CASAIYNEQFF
- | TRBV2 | CATQRDLNYGYTF
TRBD1 | TRBV29-1 | CSVDKAGQGVDIFF
- | TRBV28 | CASSSFGGESPDTQYF
TRBD1 | TRBV6-6 | CASRRTGDNEKLFF
TRBD2 | TRBV7-2 | CASSGTSGVGETQYF
- | TRBV27 | CASSPGSNQPQHF
- | TRBV7-6 | CASSLGGFYEQYF